The clone carrying this T cell receptor (beta chain) was seen more than once but under ten times. Its matching antigen is unknown. Isolation of CD4+ T cells took place after more than 9 days of culture. This record comes from a study of vaccination effects on CD4 cells after COVID-19. Study as a whole: In culture with approximately 10 IU/ml IL-2 and about 10 ug/ml peptides, PBMC were grown at a few million per well.

Assay: immunoSEQ multiplex PCR; the TCRdb copy retains only in-frame clones and omits some. The data hold about 30,000 clones, with 65% observed a single time. V was pared by 6 bases and J by 3 bases, with 8 bases between. The germline gives CDR1 KGHDR, CDR2 SFDVKD. The CDR3 is made up of 13 amino acids. This specimen was CD4+ T cells from PBMCs cultured without peptide, taken before COVID-19 vaccination. The chain combines TRBV24-1 with TRBJ1-5, with a possible D match to TRBD1 (5 bases). The clonotype comes from a human donor who received a COVID-19 vaccine. CDR3 region: CATSPGNNQPQHF. In DNA form, the CDR3 reads TGTGCCACCAGTCCAGGGAACAATCAGCCCCAGCATTTT.